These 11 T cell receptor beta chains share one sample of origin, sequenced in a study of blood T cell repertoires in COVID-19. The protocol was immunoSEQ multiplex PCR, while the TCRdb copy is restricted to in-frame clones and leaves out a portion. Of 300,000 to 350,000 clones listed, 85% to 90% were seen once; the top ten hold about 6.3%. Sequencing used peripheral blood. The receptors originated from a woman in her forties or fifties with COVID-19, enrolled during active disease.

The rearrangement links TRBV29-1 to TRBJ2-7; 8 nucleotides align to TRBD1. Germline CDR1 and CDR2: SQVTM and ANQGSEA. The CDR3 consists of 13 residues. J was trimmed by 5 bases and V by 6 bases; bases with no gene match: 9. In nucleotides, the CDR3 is TGCAGCGTAGAAACGGACAGGGCGGACGAGCAGTACTTC. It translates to CSVETDRADEQYF.

The CDR3 loop is CASSLAAIQDYGYTF. Here the CDR3 DNA reads TGCGCCAGCAGCTTGGCGGCCATACAGGACTATGGCTACACCTTC. The gene calls are TRBV5-1 and TRBJ1-2; TRBD1 is a possible D gene (5 bases). This CDR3 spans 15 amino acids. With 0 bases removed from V and 3 bases from J, the gap between germline ends came to 12 bases. Germline V CDR1 and CDR2: SGHRS, YFSETQ.

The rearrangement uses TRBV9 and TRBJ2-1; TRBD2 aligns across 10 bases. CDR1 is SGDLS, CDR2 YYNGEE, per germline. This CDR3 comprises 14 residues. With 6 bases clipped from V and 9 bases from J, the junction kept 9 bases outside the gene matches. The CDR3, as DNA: TGTGCCAGCAACCTAGCGGGAGTGTTTAGTGAGCAGTTCTTC. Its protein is CASNLAGVFSEQFF.

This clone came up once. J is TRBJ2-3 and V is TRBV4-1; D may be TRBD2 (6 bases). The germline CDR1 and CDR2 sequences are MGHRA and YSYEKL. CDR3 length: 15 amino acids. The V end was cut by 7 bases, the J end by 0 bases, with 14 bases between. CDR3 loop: CASTLIGTSTDTQYF. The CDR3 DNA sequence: TGCGCCAGCACTCTGATCGGGACTAGCACAGATACGCAGTATTTT.

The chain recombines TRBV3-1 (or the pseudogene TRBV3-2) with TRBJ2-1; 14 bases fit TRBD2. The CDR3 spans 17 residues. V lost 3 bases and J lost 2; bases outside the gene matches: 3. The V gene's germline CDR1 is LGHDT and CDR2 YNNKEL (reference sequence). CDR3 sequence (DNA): TGTGCCAGCAGCCATAAGACTAGCGGGAGGGCCTACAATGAGCAGTTCTTC. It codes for CASSHKTSGRAYNEQFF.

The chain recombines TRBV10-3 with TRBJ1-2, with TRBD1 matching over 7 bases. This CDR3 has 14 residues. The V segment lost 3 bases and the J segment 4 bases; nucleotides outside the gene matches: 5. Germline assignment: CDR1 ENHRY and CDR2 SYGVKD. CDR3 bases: TGTGCCATCAGTGAAGGGACAGATTCCTATGGCTACACCTTC. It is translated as CAISEGTDSYGYTF.

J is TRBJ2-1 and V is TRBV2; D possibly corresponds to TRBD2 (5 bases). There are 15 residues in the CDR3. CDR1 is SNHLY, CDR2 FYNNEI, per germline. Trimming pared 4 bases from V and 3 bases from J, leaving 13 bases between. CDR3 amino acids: CASSVQSAGYNEQFF. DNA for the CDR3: TGTGCCAGCAGTGTTCAGAGTGCGGGCTACAATGAGCAGTTCTTC. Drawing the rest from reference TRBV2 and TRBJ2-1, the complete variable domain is EPEVTQTPSHQVTQMGQEVILRCVPISNHLYFYWYRQILGQKVEFLVSFYNNEISEKSEIFDDQFSVERPDGSNFTLKIRSTKLEDSAMYFCASSVQSAGYNEQFFGPGTRLTVL.

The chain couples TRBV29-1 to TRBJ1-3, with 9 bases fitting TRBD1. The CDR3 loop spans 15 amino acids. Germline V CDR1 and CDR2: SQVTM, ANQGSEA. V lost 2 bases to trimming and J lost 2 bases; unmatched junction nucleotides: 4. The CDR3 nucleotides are TGCAGCGTTGAAACGACAGGGGGTACTGGAAACACCATATATTTT. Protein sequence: CSVETTGGTGNTIYF.

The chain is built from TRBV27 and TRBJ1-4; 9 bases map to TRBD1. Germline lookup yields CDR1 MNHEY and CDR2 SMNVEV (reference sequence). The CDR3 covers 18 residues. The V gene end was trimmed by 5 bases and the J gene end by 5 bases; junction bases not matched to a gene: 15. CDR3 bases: TGTGCCAGCAGTCTCCTTAGACCCGGACAGGGGAGGAATGAAAAACTGTTTTTT. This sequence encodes CASSLLRPGQGRNEKLFF.

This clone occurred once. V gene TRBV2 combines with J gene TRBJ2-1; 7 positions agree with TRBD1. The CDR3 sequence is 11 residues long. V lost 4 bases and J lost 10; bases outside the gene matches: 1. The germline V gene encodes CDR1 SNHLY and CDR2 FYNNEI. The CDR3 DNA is TGTGCCAGCAGTGGCAGGGGGGAGCAGTTCTTC. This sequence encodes CASSGRGEQFF.

CDR3 DNA: TGTGCCACCAGCAGAGAACGGCTCTGGCGGGAGGTCACAGATACGCAGTATTTT. This sequence encodes CATSRERLWREVTDTQYF. J is TRBJ2-3 and V is TRBV15; 8 bases fit TRBD2. This CDR3 has 18 amino acids. Germline CDR1 LNHNV, CDR2 YYDKDF (reference sequence). After removal of 0 bases from V and 2 bases from J, the junction contained 10 bases not matched to a gene.